A selection of T cell receptor beta chains follows, all from one sample in a study of vaccination effects on CD4 cells after COVID-19. Antigens of these TCRs are unknown. Generated by immunoSEQ multiplex PCR, the TCRdb table keeps only in-frame clones and is missing some. Altogether tens of thousands of clones are present, 60% to 75% being singletons, with the ten largest covering about 2.9%. Sample: CD4+ T cells from PBMCs cultured without peptide, taken before COVID-19 vaccination. The receptors originated from a human donor who received a COVID-19 vaccine. Each CDR3 is given with its conserved first and last residue. The order of the fields is CDR3 DNA, CDR3 protein, clone size, J gene, D gene, V gene. The D gene is left open where the match is weak. Rows may omit the clone size; those that give it use once, few, many or a size class.

CDR3nt: TGTGCCAGTAGTACCAGACAGGCCCGACGGACTGAAGCTTTCTTT; CDR3aa: CASSTRQARRTEAFF; abundance: .; j_gene: TRBJ1-1; d_gene: .; v_gene: TRBV19
CDR3nt: TGTGCCAGCAGACCGACAGGGGGCGGCGAGCAGTACTTC; CDR3aa: CASRPTGGGEQYF; abundance: few; j_gene: TRBJ2-7; d_gene: TRBD1; v_gene: TRBV27
CDR3nt: TGTGCCAGCAGTGCTAGCGGGAGGTACAATGAGCAGTTCTTC; CDR3aa: CASSASGRYNEQFF; abundance: .; j_gene: TRBJ2-1; d_gene: TRBD2; v_gene: TRBV2
CDR3nt: TGTGCCAGCAGTTCGCACAGGGGCAAGAACACTGAAGCTTTCTTT; CDR3aa: CASSSHRGKNTEAFF; abundance: .; j_gene: TRBJ1-1; d_gene: TRBD1; v_gene: TRBV6-2/TRBV6-3
CDR3nt: TGTGCCAGCAGCCCCTGGGAAGGACAGGGAAACACCATATATTTT; CDR3aa: CASSPWEGQGNTIYF; abundance: few; j_gene: TRBJ1-3; d_gene: .; v_gene: TRBV28
CDR3nt: TGTGCCAGCAATAGGGCAGGGGGCACCGGGGAGCTGTTTTTT; CDR3aa: CASNRAGGTGELFF; abundance: few; j_gene: TRBJ2-2; d_gene: TRBD1; v_gene: TRBV25-1
CDR3nt: TGTGCCAGCAGCCGAGATTGGAATCAGCCCCAGCATTTT; CDR3aa: CASSRDWNQPQHF; abundance: .; j_gene: TRBJ1-5; d_gene: .; v_gene: TRBV7-8
CDR3nt: TGTGCCAGCAGTGGGGACAAGGGTAAATCGAGCAATCAGCCCCAGCATTTT; CDR3aa: CASSGDKGKSSNQPQHF; abundance: .; j_gene: TRBJ1-5; d_gene: .; v_gene: TRBV2
CDR3nt: TGTGCCAGCAGAACGGGACAGGGGTATGGCTACACCTTC; CDR3aa: CASRTGQGYGYTF; abundance: .; j_gene: TRBJ1-2; d_gene: TRBD1; v_gene: TRBV6-5
CDR3nt: TGTGCCACCCAACGCGGCCCCAGTCTCAACACTGAAGCTTTCTTT; CDR3aa: CATQRGPSLNTEAFF; abundance: .; j_gene: TRBJ1-1; d_gene: .; v_gene: TRBV19
CDR3nt: TGTGCCAGCAGCCCATGGGGTCAGCCCCAGCATTTT; CDR3aa: CASSPWGQPQHF; abundance: few; j_gene: TRBJ1-5; d_gene: .; v_gene: TRBV13
CDR3nt: TGCGCCAGCAGCGTACGTATCCCGAACAATGAGCAGTTCTTC; CDR3aa: CASSVRIPNNEQFF; abundance: .; j_gene: TRBJ2-1; d_gene: .; v_gene: TRBV5-1
CDR3nt: TGCGCCAGCAGCTTGGGGGGGGCCGGGACAGAACTCTATGGCTACACCTTC; CDR3aa: CASSLGGAGTELYGYTF; abundance: .; j_gene: TRBJ1-2; d_gene: TRBD1; v_gene: TRBV5-1
CDR3nt: TGTGCCAGCAGCCCACTTAGGGGGAAGAACACTGAAGCTTTCTTT; CDR3aa: CASSPLRGKNTEAFF; abundance: few; j_gene: TRBJ1-1; d_gene: .; v_gene: TRBV11-2
CDR3nt: TGTGCCACCAGTGGGAAAGACAATGAGCAGTTCTTC; CDR3aa: CATSGKDNEQFF; abundance: .; j_gene: TRBJ2-1; d_gene: .; v_gene: TRBV24-1
CDR3nt: TGTGCCAGCAGCCAAGAGGGGGGAAACTATGGCTACACCTTC; CDR3aa: CASSQEGGNYGYTF; abundance: few; j_gene: TRBJ1-2; d_gene: .; v_gene: TRBV4-2
CDR3nt: TGTGCCAGCAGCAAAGCCGGGGGAGGGGGCATGCGGGAGCTGTTTTTT; CDR3aa: CASSKAGGGGMRELFF; abundance: .; j_gene: TRBJ2-2; d_gene: .; v_gene: TRBV21-1
CDR3nt: TGTGCCAGCAGTGCCCCCCTCGAGCAGTACTTC; CDR3aa: CASSAPLEQYF; abundance: .; j_gene: TRBJ2-7; d_gene: .; v_gene: TRBV2
CDR3nt: TGTGCCAGTTCTTTTAGGGGGACCTCTGGAAACACCATATATTTT; CDR3aa: CASSFRGTSGNTIYF; abundance: .; j_gene: TRBJ1-3; d_gene: .; v_gene: TRBV6-6
CDR3nt: TGTGCCAGCAGCACCAACAGGGTTTCACCCCTCCACTTT; CDR3aa: CASSTNRVSPLHF; abundance: .; j_gene: TRBJ1-6; d_gene: .; v_gene: TRBV7-2
CDR3nt: TGTGCCAGCAGTTACTCGAGGGAGACCCAGTACTTC; CDR3aa: CASSYSRETQYF; abundance: .; j_gene: TRBJ2-5; d_gene: .; v_gene: TRBV6-5
CDR3nt: TGTGCCAGCAGCCCGGACGGCAACTATGGCTACACCTTC; CDR3aa: CASSPDGNYGYTF; abundance: .; j_gene: TRBJ1-2; d_gene: .; v_gene: TRBV3-1/TRBV3-2
CDR3nt: TGTGCCAGCCAGAGGGACGGGGGGGACACTGAAGCTTTCTTT; CDR3aa: CASQRDGGDTEAFF; abundance: .; j_gene: TRBJ1-1; d_gene: .; v_gene: TRBV2
CDR3nt: TGTGCCAGCAGTCTACCGGGACGGAGAAACTATGGCTACACCTTC; CDR3aa: CASSLPGRRNYGYTF; abundance: few; j_gene: TRBJ1-2; d_gene: .; v_gene: TRBV2